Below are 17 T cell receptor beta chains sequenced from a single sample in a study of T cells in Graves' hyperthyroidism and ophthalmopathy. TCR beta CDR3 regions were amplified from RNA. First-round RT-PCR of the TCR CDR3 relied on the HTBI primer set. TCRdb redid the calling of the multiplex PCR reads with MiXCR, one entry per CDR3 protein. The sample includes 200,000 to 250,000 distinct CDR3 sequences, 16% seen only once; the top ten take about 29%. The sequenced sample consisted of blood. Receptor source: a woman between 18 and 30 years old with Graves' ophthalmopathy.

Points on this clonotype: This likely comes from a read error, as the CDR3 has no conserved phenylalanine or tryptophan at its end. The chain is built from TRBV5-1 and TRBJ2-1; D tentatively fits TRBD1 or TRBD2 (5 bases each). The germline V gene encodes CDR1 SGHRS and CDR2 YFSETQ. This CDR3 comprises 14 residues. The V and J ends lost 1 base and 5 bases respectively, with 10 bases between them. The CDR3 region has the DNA TGCGCCAGCAGCTTGAGGGGAGCTAACAATGAGCAGTTCCTC. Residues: CASSLRGANNEQFL.

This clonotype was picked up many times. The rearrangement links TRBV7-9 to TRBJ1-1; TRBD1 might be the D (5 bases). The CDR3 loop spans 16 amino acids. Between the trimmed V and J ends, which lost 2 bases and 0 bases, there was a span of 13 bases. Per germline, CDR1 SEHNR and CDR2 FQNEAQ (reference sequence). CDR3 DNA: TGTGCCAGCAGCTTAAGCGGGGGTTCTGTGAACACTGAAGCTTTCTTT. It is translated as CASSLSGGSVNTEAFF. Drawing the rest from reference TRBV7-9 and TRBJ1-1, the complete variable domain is DTGVSQNPRHKITKRGQNVTFRCDPISEHNRLYWYRQTLGQGPEFLTYFQNEAQLEKSRLLSDRFSAERPKGSFSTLEIQRTEQGDSAMYLCASSLSGGSVNTEAFFGQGTRLTVV.

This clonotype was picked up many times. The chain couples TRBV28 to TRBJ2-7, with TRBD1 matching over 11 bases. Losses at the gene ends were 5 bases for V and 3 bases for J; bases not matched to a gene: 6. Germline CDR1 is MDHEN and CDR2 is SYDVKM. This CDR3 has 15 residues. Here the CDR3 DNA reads TGTGCCAGCAGTGAGCGGGGACAGGGGGACTACGAGCAGTACTTC. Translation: CASSERGQGDYEQYF.

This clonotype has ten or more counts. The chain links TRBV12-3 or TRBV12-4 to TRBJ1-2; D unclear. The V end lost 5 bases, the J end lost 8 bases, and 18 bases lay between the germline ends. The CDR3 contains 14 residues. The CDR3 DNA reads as TGTGCCAGCAGTCCCCAGGCCGTTCCACCGGGCTACACCTTC. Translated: CASSPQAVPPGYTF.

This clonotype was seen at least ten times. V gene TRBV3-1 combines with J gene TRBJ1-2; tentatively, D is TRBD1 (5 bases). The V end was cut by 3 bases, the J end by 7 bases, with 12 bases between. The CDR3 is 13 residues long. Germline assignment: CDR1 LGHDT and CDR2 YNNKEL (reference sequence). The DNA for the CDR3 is TGTGCCAGCAGCCACCCCCATGGGGCTGGCTACACCTTC. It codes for CASSHPHGAGYTF.

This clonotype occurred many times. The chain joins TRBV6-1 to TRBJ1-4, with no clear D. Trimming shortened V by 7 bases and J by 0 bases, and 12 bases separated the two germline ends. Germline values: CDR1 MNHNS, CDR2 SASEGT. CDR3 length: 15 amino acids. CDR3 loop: CASTLRGATNEKLFF. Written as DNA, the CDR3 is TGTGCCAGCACCTTGCGGGGAGCAACTAATGAAAAACTGTTTTTT.

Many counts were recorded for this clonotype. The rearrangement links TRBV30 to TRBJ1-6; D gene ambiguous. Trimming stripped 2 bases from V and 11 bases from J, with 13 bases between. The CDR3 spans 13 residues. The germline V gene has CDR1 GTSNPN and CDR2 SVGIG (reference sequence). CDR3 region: CAWSLSDGTPLHF. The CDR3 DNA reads TGTGCCTGGAGTCTCTCGGACGGGACACCCCTCCACTTT.

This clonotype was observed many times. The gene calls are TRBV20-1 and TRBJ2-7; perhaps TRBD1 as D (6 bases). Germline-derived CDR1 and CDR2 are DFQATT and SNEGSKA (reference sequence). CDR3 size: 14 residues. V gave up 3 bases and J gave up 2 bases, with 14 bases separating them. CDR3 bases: TGCAGTGCTAGTGTGACAGGCCGACCCTACGAGCAGTACTTC. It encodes CSASVTGRPYEQYF.

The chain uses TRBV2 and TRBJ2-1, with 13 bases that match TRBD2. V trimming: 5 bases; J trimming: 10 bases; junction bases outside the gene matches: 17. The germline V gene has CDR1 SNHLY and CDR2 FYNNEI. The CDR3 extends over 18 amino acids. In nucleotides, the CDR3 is TGTGCCAGCAGTTTCCAGGCAGCCTACGGGACTAGCGGGATCGAGCAGTTCTTC. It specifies CASSFQAAYGTSGIEQFF.

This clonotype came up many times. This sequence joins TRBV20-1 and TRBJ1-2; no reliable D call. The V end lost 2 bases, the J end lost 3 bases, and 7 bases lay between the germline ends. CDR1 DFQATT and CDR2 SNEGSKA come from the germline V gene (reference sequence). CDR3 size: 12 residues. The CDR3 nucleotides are TGCAGTGCTAGAAAACATTACTATGGCTACACCTTC. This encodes CSARKHYYGYTF.

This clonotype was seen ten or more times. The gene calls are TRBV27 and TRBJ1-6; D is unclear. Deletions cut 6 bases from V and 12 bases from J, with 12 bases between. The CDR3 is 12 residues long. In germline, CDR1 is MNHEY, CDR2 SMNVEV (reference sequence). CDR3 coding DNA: TGTGCCAGCAGACCCTCGGGTGGACCCCTCCACTTT. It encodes CASRPSGGPLHF.

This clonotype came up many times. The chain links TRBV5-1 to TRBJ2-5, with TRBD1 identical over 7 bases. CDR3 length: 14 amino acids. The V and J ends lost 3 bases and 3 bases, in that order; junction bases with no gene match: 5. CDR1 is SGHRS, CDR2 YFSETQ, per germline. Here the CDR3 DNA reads TGCGCCAGCAGCTACAGACAGGGAAAAGAGACCCAGTACTTC. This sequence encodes CASSYRQGKETQYF. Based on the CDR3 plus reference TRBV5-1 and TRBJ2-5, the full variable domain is KAGVTQTPRYLIKTRGQQVTLSCSPISGHRSVSWYQQTPGQGLQFLFEYFSETQRNKGNFPGRFSGRQFSNSRSEMNVSTLELGDSALYLCASSYRQGKETQYFGPGTRLLVL.

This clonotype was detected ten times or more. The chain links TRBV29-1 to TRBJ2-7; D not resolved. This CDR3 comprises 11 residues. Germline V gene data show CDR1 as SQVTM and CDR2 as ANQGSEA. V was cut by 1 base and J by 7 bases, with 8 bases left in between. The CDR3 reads CSVEVNREQYF. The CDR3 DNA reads TGCAGCGTTGAAGTAAATCGGGAGCAGTACTTC.

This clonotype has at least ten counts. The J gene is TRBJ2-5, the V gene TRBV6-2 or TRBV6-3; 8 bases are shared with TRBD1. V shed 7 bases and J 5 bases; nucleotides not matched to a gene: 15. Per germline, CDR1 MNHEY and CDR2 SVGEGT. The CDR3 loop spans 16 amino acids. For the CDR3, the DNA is TGTGCCAGCACCCCATATCCCGACAGGGGCGGGGAGACCCAGTACTTC. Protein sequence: CASTPYPDRGGETQYF.

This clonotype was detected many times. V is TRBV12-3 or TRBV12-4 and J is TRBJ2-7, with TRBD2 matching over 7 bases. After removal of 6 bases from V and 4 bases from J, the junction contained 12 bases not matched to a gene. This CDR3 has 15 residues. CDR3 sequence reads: CASSVQASGVYEQYF. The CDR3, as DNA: TGTGCCAGCAGCGTCCAGGCTAGCGGCGTTTACGAGCAGTACTTC.

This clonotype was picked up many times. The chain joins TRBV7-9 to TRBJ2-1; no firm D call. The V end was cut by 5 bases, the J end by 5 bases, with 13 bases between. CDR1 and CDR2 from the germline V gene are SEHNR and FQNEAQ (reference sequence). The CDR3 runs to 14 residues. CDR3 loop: CASSRLDVHNEQFF. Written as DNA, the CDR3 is TGTGCCAGCAGCCGCCTCGACGTGCACAATGAGCAGTTCTTC.

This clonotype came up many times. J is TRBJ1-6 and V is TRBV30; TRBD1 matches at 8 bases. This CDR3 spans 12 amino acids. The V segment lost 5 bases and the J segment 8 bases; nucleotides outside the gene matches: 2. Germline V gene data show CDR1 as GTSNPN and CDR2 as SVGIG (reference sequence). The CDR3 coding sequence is TGTGCCTGGGGACAGGGTCATTCACCCCTCCACTTT. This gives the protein CAWGQGHSPLHF.